These T cell receptor beta chains were read from a single sample in a study of T-cell memory formation after mild COVID-19. TCRdb re-called the 5' RACE reads with MiXCR, one entry per CDR3 protein. The profile shows 210,000 or so distinct CDR3 sequences, roughly 10% of them singletons. Specimen: PBMCs or a T cell subset sorted from them (not recorded which). These receptor sequences come from a man aged 18 to 35 who had mild COVID-19 (a few samples of this study predate the infection). Cell type and time point are not known. Each CDR3 is given with its conserved first and last residue. The D gene is left open where the match is weak. Size is omitted from some rows. Given values are once, few, many or a class for expanded clones.

cdr3_nt cdr3_aa clone_size d_call j_call v_call
TGCAGTGCTAGACCTCGACAGGGTTTGGGCAACACAGATACGCAGTATTTT CSARPRQGLGNTDTQYF NA TRBD1 TRBJ2-3 TRBV20-1
TGCGCCAGCAGCCAAGTCCTGGGCTTAGACTATGGCTACACCTTC CASSQVLGLDYGYTF many NA TRBJ1-2 TRBV4-1
TGTGCCAGCAGTCCAGGGTACCAAGAGACCCAGTACTTC CASSPGYQETQYF many NA TRBJ2-5 TRBV12-3/TRBV12-4
TGTGCCAGCACCTGGGCGGGGGGTCCGCAGTTCTTC CASTWAGGPQFF NA TRBD2 TRBJ2-1 TRBV7-2
TGCGCCAGCAGCTTGTTTCCAGGGGATTCATCCAATGAGCAGTTCTTC CASSLFPGDSSNEQFF NA NA TRBJ2-1 TRBV5-1
TGCAGTGCTAGAGATCCCGGGGGGCCAAGGCCCCAGCATTTT CSARDPGGPRPQHF many NA TRBJ1-5 TRBV20-1
TGTGCCAGCGTCGGGGCCAGCAATCAGCCCCAGCATTTT CASVGASNQPQHF many NA TRBJ1-5 TRBV27
TGTGCCAGCAGCCGTGGTTTTTCCGGGACAGGGGGTACTGAAGCTTTCTTT CASSRGFSGTGGTEAFF few TRBD1 TRBJ1-1 TRBV11-2
TGTGCCAGCAGCTTAGGAGGTTCTAGCGGGGGGGGTTGGGAGACCCAGTACTTC CASSLGGSSGGGWETQYF few TRBD2 TRBJ2-5 TRBV7-2
TGTGCCAGCAGTTACTCCTCCGGATCGCTCGGTGGCTACACCTTC CASSYSSGSLGGYTF few NA TRBJ1-2 TRBV6-5
TGCGCCAGCAGCCAAGAGATGGCGGGGGGGCCTATTCAGTACTTC CASSQEMAGGPIQYF NA TRBD2 TRBJ2-4 TRBV4-3
TGTGCCACCAGCAGAGATTCGGATGAGCAGTTCTTC CATSRDSDEQFF few NA TRBJ2-1 TRBV15
TGTGCCAGCAGCTTAGTGGAGGGCGCGGAGACCCAGTACTTC CASSLVEGAETQYF many NA TRBJ2-5 TRBV7-9
TGTGCCAGCAGCTTAGGGACTAGCGGGGGTACAGATACGCAGTATTTT CASSLGTSGGTDTQYF few TRBD2 TRBJ2-3 TRBV7-2
TGTGCCAGTAGTGTACGGACAGTCACTGAAGCTTTCTTT CASSVRTVTEAFF once NA TRBJ1-1 TRBV19
TGTGCCAGCAGTCCTCTACAGGGCCAATCATCTGGAAACACCATATATTTT CASSPLQGQSSGNTIYF few NA TRBJ1-3 TRBV6-6
TGTGCCAGCAGCTTAAACTCTCGGACAGGGGCCCCCGGGGAGCTGTTTTTT CASSLNSRTGAPGELFF many TRBD1 TRBJ2-2 TRBV7-3
TGTGCCAGCAGGTTAACGGGGGCCAACGTCCTGACTTTC CASRLTGANVLTF many NA TRBJ2-6 TRBV5-5
TGTGCCAGCAATCCAGCGGGGGAGAGCACAGATACGCAGTATTTT CASNPAGESTDTQYF NA TRBD2 TRBJ2-3 TRBV28
TGTGCCAGCAGCCAAGCGGTTGGCACTGAAGCTTTCTTT CASSQAVGTEAFF NA NA TRBJ1-1 TRBV3-1
TGTGCCAGCAGCTTTATACAAGACGGAGATACGCAGTATTTT CASSFIQDGDTQYF few NA TRBJ2-3 TRBV7-2
TGTGCCACCAGCAGAGTTTCGGGGGCGGGGGAGACCCAGTACTTC CATSRVSGAGETQYF NA NA TRBJ2-5 TRBV15
TGCGCCAGCAGCCAACAGGAGAGGGCTTTCTTT CASSQQERAFF few NA TRBJ1-1 TRBV4-1
TGTGCCAGCAGCTTAGCCGGGGGCGCTTTTGGCTACACCTTC CASSLAGGAFGYTF NA NA TRBJ1-2 TRBV7-9
TGTGCCAGCTCACCACAGACCTACGAGCAGTACTTC CASSPQTYEQYF NA NA TRBJ2-7 TRBV18
TGCGCCAGCAGCTTTCTCCCGGGGAGGGCCTACGAGCAGTACTTC CASSFLPGRAYEQYF few TRBD2 TRBJ2-7 TRBV5-1
TGCGCCAGCAGCTTGGGTTGGGGAGATACTGAAGCTTTCTTT CASSLGWGDTEAFF NA NA TRBJ1-1 TRBV5-1
TGTGCCAGCAGCTTAACAGGGTCCCGCACAGATACGCAGTATTTT CASSLTGSRTDTQYF few NA TRBJ2-3 TRBV7-3
TGTGCCAGCACCCGTCCAGGGGCAACTGAAGCTTTCTTT CASTRPGATEAFF few NA TRBJ1-1 TRBV6-5
TGTGCCAGCAGTCTAGATGGGGGACCCCAGCCCCAGCATTTT CASSLDGGPQPQHF few NA TRBJ1-5 TRBV7-2
TGTGCCAGCAGCCCCGGGACTAGCGGGTACGAGCAGTACTTC CASSPGTSGYEQYF many TRBD2 TRBJ2-7 TRBV11-2
TGTGCCACCCTGCGGCCGCTCTACGAGCACTACTTC CATLRPLYEHYF NA NA TRBJ2-7 TRBV24-1